Here is one TCR beta chain with its context. Antigen unknown. The CDR3 has 12 residues. The V and J ends lost 11 bases and 5 bases respectively, with 16 bases between them. Germline assignment: CDR1 SGHVS and CDR2 FNYEAQ. Sequencing was performed with immunoSEQ multiplex PCR; in TCRdb, only in-frame clones are kept and a portion is missing. Seen here are around 150,000 clones, around 94% observed once, and the top ten hold around 1.3%. The source of the sample is a study of T cell responses to AZD1222 COVID-19 vaccine. Study-level results: Elevations in Spike-specific TCR breadth and depth followed administration of two AZD1222 doses.

The J gene is TRBJ2-7, the V gene TRBV7-6; possibly TRBD1 for D (5 bases). This clonotype was obtained from an adult in good health. The specimen comprised peripheral blood, sampled on day 0 of AZD1222 vaccination. CDR3 sequence (DNA): TGTGCCGGCCCCAGGGCCGGGCACGAGCAGTACGTC. Translating gives CAGPRAGHEQYV.